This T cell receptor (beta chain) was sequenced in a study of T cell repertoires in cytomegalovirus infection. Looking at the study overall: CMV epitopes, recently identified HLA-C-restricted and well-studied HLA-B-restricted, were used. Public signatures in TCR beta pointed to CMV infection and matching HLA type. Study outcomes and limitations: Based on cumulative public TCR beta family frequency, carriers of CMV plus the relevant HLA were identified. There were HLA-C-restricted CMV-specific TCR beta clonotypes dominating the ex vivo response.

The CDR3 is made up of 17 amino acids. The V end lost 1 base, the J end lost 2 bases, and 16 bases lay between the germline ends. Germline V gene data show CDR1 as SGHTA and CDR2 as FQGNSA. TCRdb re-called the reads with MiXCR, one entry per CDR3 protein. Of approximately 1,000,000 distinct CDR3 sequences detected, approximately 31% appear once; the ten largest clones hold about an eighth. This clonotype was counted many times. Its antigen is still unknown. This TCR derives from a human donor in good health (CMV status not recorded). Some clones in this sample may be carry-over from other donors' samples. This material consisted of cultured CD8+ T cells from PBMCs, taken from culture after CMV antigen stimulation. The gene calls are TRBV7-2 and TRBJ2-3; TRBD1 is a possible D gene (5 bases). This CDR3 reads CASSLGSLGPHTDTQYF. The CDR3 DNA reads TGTGCCAGCAGCTTAGGGTCCTTGGGGCCCCACACAGATACGCAGTATTTT.